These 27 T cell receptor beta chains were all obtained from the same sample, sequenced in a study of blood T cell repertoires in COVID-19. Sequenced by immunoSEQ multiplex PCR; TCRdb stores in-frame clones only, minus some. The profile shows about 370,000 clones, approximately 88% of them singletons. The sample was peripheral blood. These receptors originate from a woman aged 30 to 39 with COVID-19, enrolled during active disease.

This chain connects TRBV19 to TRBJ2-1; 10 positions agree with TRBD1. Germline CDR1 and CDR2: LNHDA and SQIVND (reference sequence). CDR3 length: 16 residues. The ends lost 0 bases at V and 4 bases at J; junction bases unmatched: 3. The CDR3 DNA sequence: TGTGCCAGTAGTATAGATAGGGACAGGGGTTACAATGAGCAGTTCTTC. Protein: CASSIDRDRGYNEQFF.

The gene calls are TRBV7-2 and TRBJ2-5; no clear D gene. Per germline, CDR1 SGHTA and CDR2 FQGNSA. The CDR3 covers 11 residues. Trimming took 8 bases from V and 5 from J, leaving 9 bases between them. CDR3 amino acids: CASGLRETQYF. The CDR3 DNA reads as TGTGCCAGCGGCCTGAGGGAGACCCAGTACTTC. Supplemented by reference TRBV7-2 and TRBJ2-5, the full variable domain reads GAGVSQSPSNKVTEKGKDVELRCDPISGHTALYWYRQSLGQGLEFLIYFQGNSAPDKSGLPSDRFSAERTGGSVSTLTIQRTQQEDSAVYLCASGLRETQYFGPGTRLLVL.

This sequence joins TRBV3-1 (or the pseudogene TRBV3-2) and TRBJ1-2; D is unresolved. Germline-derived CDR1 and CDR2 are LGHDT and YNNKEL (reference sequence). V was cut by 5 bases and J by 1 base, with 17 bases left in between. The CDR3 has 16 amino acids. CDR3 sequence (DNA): TGTGCCAGCAGCGCTCACGAGGCATGGCTTAACTATGGCTACACCTTC. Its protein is CASSAHEAWLNYGYTF.

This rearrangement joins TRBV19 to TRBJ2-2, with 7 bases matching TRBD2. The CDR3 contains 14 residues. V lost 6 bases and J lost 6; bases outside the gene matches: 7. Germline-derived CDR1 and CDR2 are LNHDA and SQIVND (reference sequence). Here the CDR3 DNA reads TGTGCCAGTAGGGGTCTAGCGGCGGCCGGGGAGCTGTTTTTT. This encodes CASRGLAAAGELFF.

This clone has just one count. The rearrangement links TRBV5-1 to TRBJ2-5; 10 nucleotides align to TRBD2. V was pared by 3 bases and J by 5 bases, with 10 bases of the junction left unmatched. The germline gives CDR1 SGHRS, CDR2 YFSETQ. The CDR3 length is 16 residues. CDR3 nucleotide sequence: TGCGCCAGCAGCTCGGCCGTAGCGGGGGGCCGGGAGACCCAGTACTTC. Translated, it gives CASSSAVAGGRETQYF.

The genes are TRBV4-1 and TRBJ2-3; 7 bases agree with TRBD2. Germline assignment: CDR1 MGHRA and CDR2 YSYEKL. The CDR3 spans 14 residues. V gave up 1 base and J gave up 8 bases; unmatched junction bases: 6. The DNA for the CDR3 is TGCGCCAGCAGCCAAGTCCCCAGGGAGGGTACGCAGTATTTT. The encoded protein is CASSQVPREGTQYF.

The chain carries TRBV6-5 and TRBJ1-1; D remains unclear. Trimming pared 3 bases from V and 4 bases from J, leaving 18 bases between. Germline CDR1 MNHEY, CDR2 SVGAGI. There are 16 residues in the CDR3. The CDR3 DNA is TGTGCCAGCAGTTATATTCGGTCAGGAATGGGCACTGAAGCTTTCTTT. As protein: CASSYIRSGMGTEAFF.

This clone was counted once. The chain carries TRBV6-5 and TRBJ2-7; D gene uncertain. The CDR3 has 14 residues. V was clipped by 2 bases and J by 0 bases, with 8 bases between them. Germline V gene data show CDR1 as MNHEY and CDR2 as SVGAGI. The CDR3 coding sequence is TGTGCCAGCAGTTACCGCCAGGACTCCTACGAGCAGTACGTC. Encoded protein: CASSYRQDSYEQYV.

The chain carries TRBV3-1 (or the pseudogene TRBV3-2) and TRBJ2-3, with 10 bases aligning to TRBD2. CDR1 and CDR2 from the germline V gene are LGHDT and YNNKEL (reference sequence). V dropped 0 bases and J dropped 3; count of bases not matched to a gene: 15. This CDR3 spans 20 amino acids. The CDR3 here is CASSQDFGGLAPTGTDTQYF. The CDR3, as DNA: TGTGCCAGCAGCCAAGATTTTGGGGGACTAGCGCCAACCGGGACAGATACGCAGTATTTT.

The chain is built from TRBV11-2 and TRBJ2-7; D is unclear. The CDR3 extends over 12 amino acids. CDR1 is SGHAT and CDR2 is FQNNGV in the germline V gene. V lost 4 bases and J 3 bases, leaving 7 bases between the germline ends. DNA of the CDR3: TGTGCCAGCAGCTCCCACGGCTACGAGCAGTACGTC. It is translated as CASSSHGYEQYV.

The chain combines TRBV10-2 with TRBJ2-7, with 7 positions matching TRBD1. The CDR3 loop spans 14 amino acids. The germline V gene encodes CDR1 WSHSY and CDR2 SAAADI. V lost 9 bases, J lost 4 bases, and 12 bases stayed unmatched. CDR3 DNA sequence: TGCGCCAGTCCAAGGGGGACAGACCCTTACGAGCAGTACTTC. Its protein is CASPRGTDPYEQYF.

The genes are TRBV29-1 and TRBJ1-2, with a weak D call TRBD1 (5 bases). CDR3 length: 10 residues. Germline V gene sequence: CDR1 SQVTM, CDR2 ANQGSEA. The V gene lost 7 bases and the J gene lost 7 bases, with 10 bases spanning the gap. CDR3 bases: TGCAGCGATGACAGTCGTGGCTACACCTTC. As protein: CSDDSRGYTF.

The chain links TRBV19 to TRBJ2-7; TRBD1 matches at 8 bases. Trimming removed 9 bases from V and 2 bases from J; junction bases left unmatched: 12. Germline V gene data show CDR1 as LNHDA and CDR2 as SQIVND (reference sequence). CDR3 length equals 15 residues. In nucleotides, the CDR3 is TGTGCCAGCCGCTTCACGGGACAGGTGACCTACGAGCAGTACTTC. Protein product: CASRFTGQVTYEQYF.

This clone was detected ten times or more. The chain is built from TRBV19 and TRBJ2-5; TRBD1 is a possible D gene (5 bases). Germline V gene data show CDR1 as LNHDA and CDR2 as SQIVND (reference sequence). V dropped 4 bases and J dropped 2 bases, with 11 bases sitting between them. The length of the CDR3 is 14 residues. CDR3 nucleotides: TGTGCCAGTAGTAGCACAGGCCCGCAAGAGACCCAGTACTTC. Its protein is CASSSTGPQETQYF.

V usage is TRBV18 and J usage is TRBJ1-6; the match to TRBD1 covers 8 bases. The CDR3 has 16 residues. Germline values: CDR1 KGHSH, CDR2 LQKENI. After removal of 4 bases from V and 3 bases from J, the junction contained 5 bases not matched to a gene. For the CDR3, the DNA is TGTGCCAGCTCACAAAGACAGGGGTTCTATAATTCACCCCTCCACTTT. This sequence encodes CASSQRQGFYNSPLHF.

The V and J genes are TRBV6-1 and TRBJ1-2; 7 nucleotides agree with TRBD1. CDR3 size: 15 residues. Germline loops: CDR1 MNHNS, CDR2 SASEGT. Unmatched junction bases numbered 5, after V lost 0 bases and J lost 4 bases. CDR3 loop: CASSEAGDSSYGYTF. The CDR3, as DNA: TGTGCCAGCAGTGAAGCAGGGGACAGTTCCTATGGCTACACCTTC.

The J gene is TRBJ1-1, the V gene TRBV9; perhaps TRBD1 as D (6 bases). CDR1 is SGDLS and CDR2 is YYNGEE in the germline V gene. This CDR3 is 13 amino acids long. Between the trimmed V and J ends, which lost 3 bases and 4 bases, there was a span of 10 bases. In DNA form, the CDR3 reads TGTGCCAGCAGCGCAGGACAGTTCACTGAAGCTTTCTTT. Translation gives CASSAGQFTEAFF.

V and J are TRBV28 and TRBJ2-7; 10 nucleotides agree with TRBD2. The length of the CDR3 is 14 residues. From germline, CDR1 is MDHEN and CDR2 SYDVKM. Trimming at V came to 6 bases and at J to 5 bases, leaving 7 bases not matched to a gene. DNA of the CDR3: TGTGCCAGCAGCTCCCTCGGACTAGCGGACGAGCAGTACTTC. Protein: CASSSLGLADEQYF.

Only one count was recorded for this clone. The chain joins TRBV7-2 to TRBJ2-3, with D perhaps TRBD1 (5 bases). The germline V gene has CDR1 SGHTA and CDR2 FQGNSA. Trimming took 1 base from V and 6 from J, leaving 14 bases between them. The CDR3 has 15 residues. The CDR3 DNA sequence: TGTGCCAGCAGCTTAGTGGGGCAGGAGTGGGATACGCAGTATTTT. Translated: CASSLVGQEWDTQYF.

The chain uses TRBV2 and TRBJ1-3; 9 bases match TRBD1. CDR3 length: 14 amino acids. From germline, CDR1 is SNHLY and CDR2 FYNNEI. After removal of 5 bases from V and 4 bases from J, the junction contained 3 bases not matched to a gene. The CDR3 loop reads CASSPQGAGNTIYF. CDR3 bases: TGTGCCAGCAGTCCACAGGGGGCAGGAAACACCATATATTTT.

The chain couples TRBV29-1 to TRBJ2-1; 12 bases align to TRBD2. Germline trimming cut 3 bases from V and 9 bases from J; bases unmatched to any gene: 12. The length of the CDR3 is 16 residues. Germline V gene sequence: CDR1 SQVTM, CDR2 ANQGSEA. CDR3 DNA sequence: TGCAGCGTTGATTCTCCTGGACTAGCGGGAATAGGTGAGCAGTTCTTC. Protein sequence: CSVDSPGLAGIGEQFF.

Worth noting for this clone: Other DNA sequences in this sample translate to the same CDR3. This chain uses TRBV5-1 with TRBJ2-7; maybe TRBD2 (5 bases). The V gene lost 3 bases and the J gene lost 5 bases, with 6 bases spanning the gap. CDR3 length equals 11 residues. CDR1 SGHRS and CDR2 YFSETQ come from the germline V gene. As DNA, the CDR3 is TGCGCCAGCAGCTGGGGAGACGAGCAGTACTTC. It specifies CASSWGDEQYF.

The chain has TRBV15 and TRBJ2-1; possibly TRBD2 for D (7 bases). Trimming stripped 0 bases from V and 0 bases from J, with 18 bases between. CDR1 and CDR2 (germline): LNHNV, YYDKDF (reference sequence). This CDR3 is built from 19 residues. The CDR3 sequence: CATSRDPGGRGSSYNEQFF. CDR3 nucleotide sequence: TGTGCCACCAGCAGAGACCCTGGGGGGCGGGGGAGCTCCTACAATGAGCAGTTCTTC. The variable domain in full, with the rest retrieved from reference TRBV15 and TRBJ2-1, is DAMVIQNPRYQVTQFGKPVTLSCSQTLNHNVMYWYQQKSSQAPKLLFHYYDKDFNNEADTPDNFQSRRPNTSFCFLDIRSPGLGDTAMYLCATSRDPGGRGSSYNEQFFGPGTRLTVL.

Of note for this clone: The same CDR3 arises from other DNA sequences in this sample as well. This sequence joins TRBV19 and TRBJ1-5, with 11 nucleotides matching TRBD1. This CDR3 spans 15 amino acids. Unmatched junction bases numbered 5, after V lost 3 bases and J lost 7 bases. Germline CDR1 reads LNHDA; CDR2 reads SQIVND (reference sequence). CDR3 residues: CASSIRTGGGQPQHF. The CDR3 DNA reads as TGTGCCAGTAGTATTCGGACAGGGGGCGGACAGCCCCAGCATTTT.

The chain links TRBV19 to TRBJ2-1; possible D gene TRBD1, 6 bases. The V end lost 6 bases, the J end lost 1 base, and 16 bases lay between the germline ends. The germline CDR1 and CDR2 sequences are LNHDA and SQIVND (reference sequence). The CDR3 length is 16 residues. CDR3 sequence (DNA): TGTGCCAGTAGCAAATCTCCAGGGGTATCCTACAATGAGCAGTTCTTC. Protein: CASSKSPGVSYNEQFF.

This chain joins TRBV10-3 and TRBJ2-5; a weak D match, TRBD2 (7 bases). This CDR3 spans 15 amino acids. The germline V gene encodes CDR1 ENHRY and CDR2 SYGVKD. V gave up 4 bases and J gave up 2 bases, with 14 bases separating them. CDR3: CAISGPQGGQETQYF. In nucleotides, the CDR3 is TGTGCCATCAGTGGGCCACAGGGAGGGCAAGAGACCCAGTACTTC.

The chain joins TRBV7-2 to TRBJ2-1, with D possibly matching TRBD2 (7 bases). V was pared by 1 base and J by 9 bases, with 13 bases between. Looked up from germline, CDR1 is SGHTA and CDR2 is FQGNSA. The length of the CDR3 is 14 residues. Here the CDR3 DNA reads TGTGCCAGCAGCTTAGGAGGGGGGGCTGTTGAGCAGTTCTTC. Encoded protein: CASSLGGGAVEQFF.